One sample yielded the 17 T cell receptor beta chains listed below, sequenced in a study of blood T cells in healthy people across ages. The authors ran a second PCR of about 6 to 12 cycles using a sample-barcoded 5' primer and a J-beta primer mix. From the 5' RACE reads, TCRdb called clonotypes with MiXCR, one entry per CDR3 protein. The sample comprises roughly 900,000 distinct CDR3 sequences, 25% to 30% of which are singletons, and 17% rests with the top ten. The sequenced material came from blood. These receptors were obtained from a woman aged 80 or over in good health.

This clonotype was detected many times. V is TRBV20-1 and J is TRBJ2-1; 9 bases align to TRBD2. This CDR3 has 14 residues. Germline CDR1 reads DFQATT; CDR2 reads SNEGSKA (reference sequence). Losses at the gene ends were 1 base for V and 5 bases for J; bases not matched to a gene: 3. The CDR3 DNA reads TGCAGTGCTAGAGGCGGGGGGGCCAACAATGAGCAGTTCTTC. As protein: CSARGGGANNEQFF.

This clonotype has at least ten counts. The chain combines TRBV7-2 with TRBJ2-3; 8 nucleotides align to TRBD1. Trimming removed 1 base from V and 6 bases from J; junction bases left unmatched: 9. The CDR3 is 16 residues long. Germline V lookup: CDR1 SGHTA, CDR2 FQGNSA. CDR3 DNA: TGTGCCAGCAGCTTAGTACAGGGGGGACCCAGCGATACGCAGTATTTT. It encodes CASSLVQGGPSDTQYF.

This clonotype showed up just a few times. The chain joins TRBV6-6 to TRBJ1-1, with D possibly TRBD1 on 6 matching bases. V shed 4 bases and J shed 5 bases, with 20 bases lying between them. CDR1 and CDR2 (germline): MNHNY, SVGAGI (reference sequence). The CDR3 is 16 residues long. For the CDR3, the DNA is TGTGCCAGCAGTTCACCAAGCGGGGGGCGGGAGACTGAAGCTTTCTTT. Translated: CASSSPSGGRETEAFF.

Ten or more counts support this clonotype. V and J are TRBV3-1 and TRBJ2-5; D possibly corresponds to TRBD2 (6 bases). The ends were cut back, 1 base at V and 4 bases at J, with 13 bases in the middle. In germline, CDR1 is LGHDT, CDR2 YNNKEL (reference sequence). CDR3 length: 15 residues. CDR3 nucleotide sequence: TGTGCCAGCAGCCAAGTAGTTTCGCGGGGAGAGACCCAGTACTTC. This gives the protein CASSQVVSRGETQYF.

The V gene is TRBV3-1, the J gene TRBJ2-1; no firm D call. CDR3 length equals 15 residues. Between the trimmed V and J ends, which lost 1 base and 7 bases, there was a span of 14 bases. Germline V gene sequence: CDR1 LGHDT, CDR2 YNNKEL (reference sequence). CDR3 sequence reads: CASSQVAGLRNEQFF. In DNA, the CDR3 is TGTGCCAGCAGCCAAGTAGCTGGGCTTAGGAATGAGCAGTTCTTC.

Many counts were recorded for this clonotype. The DNA of the CDR3 is TGTGCCAGCAGTTTTCAGGACGCATACCCCTACAATGAGCAGTTCTTC. This encodes CASSFQDAYPYNEQFF. The chain uses TRBV6-2 or TRBV6-3 and TRBJ2-1; no firm D call. Trimming stripped 4 bases from V and 2 bases from J, with 15 bases between. CDR3 size: 16 residues. From germline, CDR1 is MNHEY and CDR2 SVGEGT.

V is TRBV7-2 and J is TRBJ1-3; weak D call: TRBD1 (5 bases). Trimming removed 1 base at V and 0 bases at J, with 10 bases between. The germline CDR1 and CDR2 sequences are SGHTA and FQGNSA. The length of the CDR3 is 16 residues. In DNA form, the CDR3 reads TGTGCCAGCAGCTTAGGTCCAGGGCCCTCTGGAAACACCATATATTTT. This sequence encodes CASSLGPGPSGNTIYF.

This clonotype was counted only a few times. The chain links TRBV5-1 to TRBJ2-1; D not resolved. Looked up from germline, CDR1 is SGHRS and CDR2 is YFSETQ. V shed 3 bases and J shed 6 bases, with 13 bases lying between them. CDR3 length equals 14 residues. This CDR3 is CASSWGYGPNEQFF. In DNA form, the CDR3 reads TGCGCCAGCAGCTGGGGTTATGGGCCCAATGAGCAGTTCTTC. Full variable domain (remainder filled in from reference TRBV5-1 and TRBJ2-1): KAGVTQTPRYLIKTRGQQVTLSCSPISGHRSVSWYQQTPGQGLQFLFEYFSETQRNKGNFPGRFSGRQFSNSRSEMNVSTLELGDSALYLCASSWGYGPNEQFFGPGTRLTVL.

This clonotype showed up just a few times. The V call is TRBV6-1, the J call TRBJ2-7; D remains unclear. From germline, CDR1 is MNHNS and CDR2 SASEGT. V lost 2 bases to trimming and J lost 3 bases, with 14 bases between them. This CDR3 contains 15 residues. CDR3 bases: TGTGCCAGCAGTGAATATAAGGGCCTGATCTACGAGCAGTACTTC. It is translated as CASSEYKGLIYEQYF.

To note about this clonotype: This may arise from a read error, as a much more abundant clone is one base away. J is TRBJ2-5 and V is TRBV20-1; possibly TRBD1 or TRBD2 for D (5 bases each). V gave up 0 bases and J gave up 11 bases, with 22 bases separating them. From germline, CDR1 is DFQATT and CDR2 SNEGSKA (reference sequence). This CDR3 spans 15 amino acids. As DNA, the CDR3 is TGCAGTGCTAGAGACTCCGGGACGGGTTTGAATGAGCAGTACTTC. Its protein product is CSARDSGTGLNEQYF.

In this sample, this clonotype turned up many times. The chain combines TRBV6-2 or TRBV6-3 with TRBJ2-7; a weak D match, TRBD2 (5 bases). Deletions cut 3 bases from V and 9 bases from J, with 18 bases between. Germline-derived CDR1 and CDR2 are MNHEY and SVGEGT. The CDR3 is 14 residues long. The CDR3 reads CASSYFGLRGGQYF. DNA for the CDR3: TGTGCCAGCAGTTATTTTGGACTCCGTGGTGGGCAGTACTTC.

Concerning this clonotype: A much larger clone differs by one base, so this may be a read error. This sequence joins TRBV12-5 and TRBJ2-1; D might be TRBD1 (6 bases). The V end lost 4 bases, the J end lost 6 bases, and 13 bases lay between the germline ends. Germline V gene data show CDR1 as LGHNT and CDR2 as FRNRAP. This CDR3 has 14 amino acids. The DNA for the CDR3 is TGTGCTAGTGGTTGGGGGATAGGGGGCAATGAGCAGTTCTTC. Protein: CASGWGIGGNEQFF.

This clonotype appeared a few times. V usage is TRBV28 and J usage is TRBJ2-5; 12 nucleotides agree with TRBD2. V lost 5 bases, J lost 4 bases, and 11 bases stayed unmatched. The CDR3 covers 17 residues. Germline V CDR1 and CDR2: MDHEN, SYDVKM. The CDR3 DNA sequence: TGTGCCAGCAGTAGATCTAGCGGGGGGGCATCCGCAGAGACCCAGTACTTC. Protein product: CASSRSSGGASAETQYF.

Ten or more counts support this clonotype. The chain uses TRBV24-1 and TRBJ2-5; 7 bases are shared with TRBD2. The CDR3 totals 17 residues. The ends lost 3 bases at V and 2 bases at J; junction bases unmatched: 11. CDR1 and CDR2 from the germline V gene are KGHDR and SFDVKD. Written as DNA, the CDR3 is TGTGCCACCAGTGATCCGGAAACAGCGGGGATGCAAGAGACCCAGTACTTC. Its translation: CATSDPETAGMQETQYF.

The chain joins TRBV7-2 to TRBJ2-2; D is uncertain. Deletions cut 1 base from V and 6 bases from J, with 9 bases between. Germline V gene data show CDR1 as SGHTA and CDR2 as FQGNSA. This CDR3 spans 14 amino acids. The CDR3 sequence is CASSLVGPSGELFF. The CDR3 DNA sequence: TGTGCCAGCAGCTTAGTCGGACCCTCCGGGGAGCTGTTTTTT.

This clonotype was counted a few times. A read error is possible here, since a much larger clone lies one base away. The V gene is TRBV5-1, the J gene TRBJ2-1; D perhaps matches TRBD1 (5 bases). Near its end, the DNA agrees better with TRBJ2-7, so the J call may be wrong. The CDR3 loop spans 14 amino acids. The germline V gene has CDR1 SGHRS and CDR2 YFSETQ. The CDR3 DNA reads TGCGCCAGCAGCGTCGACAGCTCCTACAATGAGCAGTACTTC. Translated, it gives CASSVDSSYNEQYF.

In its sample, this clonotype was seen a few times. The chain uses TRBV2 and TRBJ2-5; 11 bases line up with TRBD1. Germline CDR1 is SNHLY and CDR2 is FYNNEI. With V trimmed by 5 bases and J by 7 bases, 9 bases remained unmatched. CDR3 length: 15 residues. The CDR3 loop reads CASSSGTGGTGTQYF. The CDR3 coding sequence is TGTGCCAGCAGTTCCGGGACAGGGGGAACCGGGACCCAGTACTTC.